This is a list of T cell receptor beta chains from one sample in a study of cytomegalovirus exposure and HLA in healthy donors. Sequenced by immunoSEQ multiplex PCR; TCRdb stores in-frame clones only, minus some. The sample lists roughly 130,000 clones, 89% occurring once. Sample: PBMCs. Receptors were obtained from a young man in good health and CMV-seronegative. The CDR3 runs from the conserved cysteine through the conserved F or W. D genes are given only for firm matches.

D gene: -
V gene: TRBV9
J gene: TRBJ2-5
CDR3 protein: CASSFSQGYQETQYF
CDR3 DNA: TGTGCCAGCAGCTTCAGTCAGGGGTATCAAGAGACCCAGTACTTC

D gene: TRBD2
V gene: TRBV7-6
J gene: TRBJ2-1
CDR3 protein: CASSSRLAGSDEQFF
CDR3 DNA: TGTGCCAGCAGCTCAAGACTAGCGGGTAGCGATGAGCAGTTCTTC

D gene: -
V gene: TRBV6-1
J gene: TRBJ1-5
CDR3 protein: CASTNRDFGNQPQHF
CDR3 DNA: TGTGCCAGCACCAATCGGGACTTTGGCAATCAGCCCCAGCATTTT

D gene: -
V gene: TRBV6-5
J gene: TRBJ2-7
CDR3 protein: CASSYGQGGSYEQYF
CDR3 DNA: TGTGCCAGCAGTTACGGGCAGGGGGGATCCTACGAGCAGTACTTC

D gene: TRBD1
V gene: TRBV19
J gene: TRBJ1-1
CDR3 protein: CASSIMTTGSTEAFF
CDR3 DNA: TGTGCCAGTAGTATAATGACGACAGGGAGCACTGAAGCTTTCTTT

D gene: -
V gene: TRBV4-3
J gene: TRBJ1-4
CDR3 protein: CASSQNPGVDSEKLFF
CDR3 DNA: TGCGCCAGCAGCCAAAACCCGGGGGTTGATAGTGAAAAACTGTTTTTT

D gene: -
V gene: TRBV6-1
J gene: TRBJ1-6
CDR3 protein: CASSDGNSPLHF
CDR3 DNA: TGTGCCAGCAGTGACGGGAATTCACCCCTCCACTTT

D gene: -
V gene: TRBV20-1
J gene: TRBJ2-3
CDR3 protein: CSASPTDTQYF
CDR3 DNA: TGCAGTGCTAGTCCCACTGATACGCAGTATTTT

D gene: -
V gene: TRBV5-1
J gene: TRBJ2-3
CDR3 protein: CASSLKPYGDTQYF
CDR3 DNA: TGCGCCAGCAGCCTTAAGCCGTACGGAGATACGCAGTATTTT

D gene: TRBD1
V gene: TRBV6-5
J gene: TRBJ2-2
CDR3 protein: CASSYEGANTGELFF
CDR3 DNA: TGTGCCAGCAGTTACGAGGGGGCTAACACCGGGGAGCTGTTTTTT